The text below deals with one T cell receptor (beta chain). Its antigen remains unknown. This entry comes from a study of blood T cells in healthy people across ages. The CDR3 spans 14 residues. Between the trimmed V and J ends, which lost 5 bases and 8 bases, there was a span of 18 bases. The germline gives CDR1 SGHRS, CDR2 YFSETQ. Study findings and constraints: Donor CMV status, an unknown factor, possibly confounded changes in expanded clonotypes. A roughly linear age-dependent decrease characterized TCR beta diversity per million T cells.

The authors ran a second PCR of about 6 to 11 cycles using a sample-barcoded 5' primer and a J-beta primer mix. TCRdb redid the calling of the 5' RACE reads with MiXCR, one entry per CDR3 protein. The sample carries about 1.6 million distinct CDR3 sequences, 34% recorded once. The V call is TRBV5-1, the J call TRBJ2-3; tentatively, D is TRBD2 (6 bases). Sequenced sample: blood. This sequence was found in a woman aged 25 to 45 in good health. In DNA, the CDR3 is TGCGCCAGCAGTGGCGGGGACCCTCCACCTACGCAGTATTTT. Amino acids: CASSGGDPPPTQYF.